These 29 T cell receptor beta chains share one sample of origin, sequenced in a study of cytomegalovirus exposure and HLA in healthy donors. The PCR ran on 60 Vbeta and 13 Jbeta primers. Profiling relied on immunoSEQ multiplex PCR, and the TCRdb table lists in-frame clones only, not all of them. The sample yields 110,000 to 150,000 clones, around 80% seen once. Sequenced: PBMCs. The receptors come from a man in his forties in good health and CMV-seropositive.

This chain joins TRBV19 and TRBJ2-1, with 11 positions matching TRBD2. This CDR3 is built from 19 residues. V trimming: 3 bases; J trimming: 1 base; junction bases outside the gene matches: 11. Germline loops: CDR1 LNHDA, CDR2 SQIVND (reference sequence). CDR3 sequence (DNA): TGTGCCAGTAGTATTGGTGGGCTAGCGGGAGGTGGGTCCTACAATGAGCAGTTCTTC. Protein: CASSIGGLAGGGSYNEQFF.

The chain links TRBV19 to TRBJ2-7, with D tentatively TRBD2 (5 bases). V lost 2 bases to trimming and J lost 6 bases, with 14 bases between them. Germline CDR1 LNHDA, CDR2 SQIVND (reference sequence). The CDR3 covers 14 residues. The CDR3: CASSIHLSGSEQYF. CDR3 DNA: TGTGCCAGTAGTATACATCTCAGTGGGAGCGAGCAGTACTTC.

The chain employs TRBV11-2 and TRBJ2-3; 10 bases line up with TRBD1. Per the germline V gene, CDR1 is SGHAT and CDR2 is FQNNGV. V was pared by 2 bases and J by 3 bases, with 14 bases of the junction left unmatched. The CDR3 has 19 residues. The CDR3 loop is CASSLPERRTGGWTDTQYF. The CDR3 DNA reads as TGTGCCAGCAGCTTACCCGAACGAAGGACAGGGGGTTGGACAGATACGCAGTATTTT.

This chain links TRBV4-3 with TRBJ1-2; TRBD1 matches at 12 bases. Germline CDR1 LGHNA, CDR2 YSLEER. CDR3 size: 18 residues. V lost 4 bases to trimming and J lost 2 bases; unmatched junction nucleotides: 11. For the CDR3, the DNA is TGCGCCAGCAGCCGCTCCCCGGGACAGGGGGCGCCCAACTATGGCTACACCTTC. As protein: CASSRSPGQGAPNYGYTF.

As for this clone: The germline gene is not matched at one end of the junction; a read error may be the cause. The same CDR3 arises from other DNA sequences in this sample as well. The chain employs TRBV5-1 and TRBJ1-1; 8 bases agree with TRBD1. Germline CDR1 SGHRS, CDR2 YFSETQ. The CDR3 is 14 residues long. CDR3 residues: CASRPGTGFTEAFF. The DNA of the CDR3 is TGCGCCAGCCGTCCCGGGACAGGTTTCACTGAAGCTTTTTTT.

The chain employs TRBV15 and TRBJ1-1; D ambiguous. CDR3 length: 14 amino acids. V lost 5 bases, J lost 1 base, and 11 bases lay in between. In germline, CDR1 is LNHNV, CDR2 YYDKDF (reference sequence). CDR3 bases: TGTGCCACCAGCCTCCACATGGCGAACACTGAAGCTTTCTTT. As protein: CATSLHMANTEAFF.

The rearrangement links TRBV5-6 to TRBJ1-2; D is ambiguous. Germline values: CDR1 SGHDT, CDR2 YYEEEE. The CDR3 has 15 amino acids. V was shortened by 1 base and J by 7 bases, with 17 bases between the two germline ends. The CDR3 DNA follows: TGTGCCAGCAGCTTGTATCCCGGGGAGGCGCGTGGCTACACCTTC. Its protein product is CASSLYPGEARGYTF.

The chain couples TRBV5-1 to TRBJ2-2; 8 bases are shared with TRBD1. CDR1 is SGHRS, CDR2 YFSETQ, per germline. V trimming: 5 bases; J trimming: 3 bases; junction bases outside the gene matches: 9. The length of the CDR3 is 16 residues. CDR3 residues: CASRDRVLRDTGELFF. CDR3 nucleotide sequence: TGCGCCAGCAGGGACAGGGTACTGCGGGACACCGGGGAGCTGTTTTTT. Full variable domain (missing parts from reference TRBV5-1 and TRBJ2-2): KAGVTQTPRYLIKTRGQQVTLSCSPISGHRSVSWYQQTPGQGLQFLFEYFSETQRNKGNFPGRFSGRQFSNSRSEMNVSTLELGDSALYLCASRDRVLRDTGELFFGEGSRLTVL.

The rearrangement uses TRBV19 and TRBJ2-7; 7 bases map to TRBD1. Germline values: CDR1 LNHDA, CDR2 SQIVND (reference sequence). The CDR3 has 14 residues. Trimming cost V 4 bases and J 0 bases; bases outside gene matches: 3. CDR3 sequence reads: CASSTWDSSYEQYF. As DNA, the CDR3 is TGTGCCAGTAGTACCTGGGACAGCTCCTACGAGCAGTACTTC.

The rearrangement joins TRBV5-6 to TRBJ2-7; possible D gene TRBD2, 6 bases. Trimming pared 0 bases from V and 2 bases from J, leaving 18 bases between. The CDR3 runs to 17 residues. CDR1 SGHDT and CDR2 YYEEEE come from the germline V gene. Written as DNA, the CDR3 is TGTGCCAGCAGCTTGGATTTGAGGGAGGTAGAGACCTACGAGCAGTACTTC. It codes for CASSLDLREVETYEQYF. Full variable domain (rest looked up from reference TRBV5-6 and TRBJ2-7): DAGVTQSPTHLIKTRGQQVTLRCSPKSGHDTVSWYQQALGQGPQFIFQYYEEEERQRGNFPDRFSGHQFPNYSSELNVNALLLGDSALYLCASSLDLREVETYEQYFGPGTRLTVT.

V is TRBV5-8 and J is TRBJ2-5; 16 positions agree with TRBD2. The better agreement between TRBJ2-7 and the DNA end casts doubt on the J call. The CDR3 sequence is 18 residues long. Germline V CDR1 and CDR2: SGHTS, YDEGEE. The CDR3 is CASSIRGLAGGPPYEQYF. The CDR3, as DNA: TGTGCCAGCAGCATCAGGGGACTAGCGGGAGGGCCCCCCTACGAGCAGTACTTC.

The chain joins TRBV4-2 to TRBJ2-2; D is perhaps TRBD1 (5 bases). The germline gives CDR1 LGHNA, CDR2 YNFKEQ. V shed 3 bases and J shed 0 bases, with 11 bases lying between them. The CDR3 is made up of 16 amino acids. The CDR3 is CASSQFRVTNTGELFF. DNA of the CDR3: TGTGCCAGCAGCCAGTTCAGGGTGACGAACACCGGGGAGCTGTTTTTT.

The V gene is TRBV6-5, the J gene TRBJ2-5; 9 bases align to TRBD1. The DNA end is more similar to TRBJ2-7, so the J call may be wrong. The germline CDR1 and CDR2 sequences are MNHEY and SVGAGI. The CDR3 sequence is 14 residues long. CDR3 DNA sequence: TGTGCCAGCAGGAGACAGGGGGACCGCTACGAGCAGTACTTC. It encodes CASRRQGDRYEQYF.

The chain carries TRBV27 and TRBJ2-4; D perhaps matches TRBD2 (6 bases). Per germline, CDR1 MNHEY and CDR2 SMNVEV (reference sequence). The CDR3 length is 16 residues. Trimming took off 6 bases at V and 0 bases at J, with 15 bases between the two ends. The chain's CDR3 is CASSRGDILAKNIQYF. The CDR3 region has the DNA TGTGCCAGCAGCCGCGGGGATATTCTAGCCAAAAACATTCAGTACTTC.

The chain links TRBV5-1 to TRBJ1-1; D gene unclear. The length of the CDR3 is 15 residues. Germline values: CDR1 SGHRS, CDR2 YFSETQ. Trimming stripped 3 bases from V and 4 bases from J, with 16 bases between. CDR3 loop: CASSSRAGGSTEAFF. The CDR3 region has the DNA TGCGCCAGCAGCTCCCGGGCCGGAGGTAGCACTGAAGCTTTCTTT. The full variable domain, with the rest looked up from reference TRBV5-1 and TRBJ1-1, is KAGVTQTPRYLIKTRGQQVTLSCSPISGHRSVSWYQQTPGQGLQFLFEYFSETQRNKGNFPGRFSGRQFSNSRSEMNVSTLELGDSALYLCASSSRAGGSTEAFFGQGTRLTVV.

The CDR3 loop is CASSYGTGPNTGELFF. The CDR3 coding sequence is TGTGCCAGCAGTTACGGGACAGGGCCAAACACCGGGGAGCTGTTTTTT. The chain combines TRBV6-5 with TRBJ2-2; 9 bases are a match to TRBD1. Looked up from germline, CDR1 is MNHEY and CDR2 is SVGAGI. The junction had 3 bases not matched to a gene; V was cut back by 2 bases and J by 2 bases. This CDR3 is built from 16 residues.

V gene TRBV9 combines with J gene TRBJ2-5, with a weak D call TRBD1 (6 bases). CDR1 SGDLS and CDR2 YYNGEE come from the germline V gene. V was clipped by 3 bases and J by 5 bases, with 11 bases between them. The CDR3 has 13 amino acids. CDR3 sequence: CASSAGQRETQYF. In DNA form, the CDR3 reads TGTGCCAGCAGCGCCGGACAGAGGGAGACCCAGTACTTC. Variable domain in full (rest from reference TRBV9 and TRBJ2-5): DSGVTQTPKHLITATGQRVTLRCSPRSGDLSVYWYQQSLDQGLQFLIQYYNGEERAKGNILERFSAQQFPDLHSELNLSSLELGDSALYFCASSAGQRETQYFGPGTRLLVL.

V is TRBV28 and J is TRBJ1-1, with D tentatively TRBD1 (6 bases). This CDR3 has 12 amino acids. The V end was cut by 4 bases, the J end by 10 bases, with 13 bases between. The germline gives CDR1 MDHEN, CDR2 SYDVKM. The CDR3 loop is CASSYTGLSAFF. In DNA form, the CDR3 reads TGTGCCAGCAGTTACACAGGGTTGTCAGCTTTCTTT.

CDR3 in DNA: TGTGCCAGCAGTCCCTTCGGGACTAGCGGGAGCTACGAGCAGTACTTC. This translates into CASSPFGTSGSYEQYF. The chain links TRBV27 to TRBJ2-7; 14 nucleotides agree with TRBD2. CDR1 and CDR2 from the germline V gene are MNHEY and SMNVEV (reference sequence). CDR3 length equals 16 residues. V lost 5 bases and J lost 3; bases outside the gene matches: 6.

This chain uses TRBV10-2 with TRBJ1-6, with a weak D call TRBD1 (6 bases). The germline CDR1 and CDR2 sequences are WSHSY and SAAADI. CDR3 length equals 16 residues. Deletions cut 6 bases from V and 7 bases from J, with 19 bases between. Here the CDR3 DNA reads TGCGCCAGCAGCCATAGCTTTCAGGGGCGGAATTCACCCCTCCACTTT. This encodes CASSHSFQGRNSPLHF.

In this sample, this clone turned up once. This rearrangement joins TRBV28 to TRBJ1-1, with TRBD1 identical over 7 bases. The ends lost 2 bases at V and 2 bases at J; junction bases unmatched: 8. CDR3 length equals 16 residues. Germline V lookup: CDR1 MDHEN, CDR2 SYDVKM. The CDR3: CASSLIQGGKNTEAFF. CDR3 in DNA: TGTGCCAGCAGTTTAATTCAAGGGGGCAAAAACACTGAAGCTTTCTTT. Combining the CDR3 with reference TRBV28 and TRBJ1-1 gives the whole variable domain DVKVTQSSRYLVKRTGEKVFLECVQDMDHENMFWYRQDPGLGLRLIYFSYDVKMKEKGDIPEGYSVSREKKERFSLILESASTNQTSMYLCASSLIQGGKNTEAFFGQGTRLTVV.

In regard to this clone: This CDR3 is also generated by other DNA sequences in the sample. The rearrangement joins TRBV18 to TRBJ1-5, with D uncertain. There are 14 residues in the CDR3. The germline CDR1 and CDR2 sequences are KGHSH and LQKENI. V was shortened by 3 bases and J by 4 bases, with 10 bases between the two germline ends. The DNA for the CDR3 is TGTGCCAGCTCACCGCCGGGAGGGAATCAGCCCCAGCATTTT. This translates into CASSPPGGNQPQHF. Together with reference TRBV18 and TRBJ1-5, the CDR3 gives the full variable domain: NAGVMQNPRHLVRRRGQEARLRCSPMKGHSHVYWYRQLPEEGLKFMVYLQKENIIDESGMPKERFSAEFPKEGPSILRIQQVVRGDSAAYFCASSPPGGNQPQHFGDGTRLSIL.

The chain employs TRBV19 and TRBJ2-3, with D perhaps TRBD2 (6 bases). This CDR3 is 14 amino acids long. Trimming shortened V by 6 bases and J by 5 bases, and 15 bases separated the two germline ends. CDR1 and CDR2 from the germline V gene are LNHDA and SQIVND (reference sequence). CDR3 in amino acids: CASSGRPGEDTQYF. The CDR3 DNA reads as TGTGCCAGTAGCGGTAGGCCGGGAGAAGATACGCAGTATTTT.

CDR3 DNA sequence: TGCGCCACCCAGAAGGTGTCGGACAGGGGGCAAGAGACCCAGTACTTC. Amino acid sequence: CATQKVSDRGQETQYF. The rearrangement joins TRBV5-1 to TRBJ2-5; TRBD1 matches at 10 bases. CDR3 length equals 16 residues. With V trimmed by 9 bases and J by 2 bases, 13 bases remained unmatched. In germline, CDR1 is SGHRS, CDR2 YFSETQ.

The chain links TRBV27 to TRBJ2-2, with a tentative D call TRBD1 (5 bases). CDR1 and CDR2 (germline): MNHEY, SMNVEV (reference sequence). The CDR3 is made up of 13 amino acids. V lost 3 bases to trimming and J lost 6 bases, with 8 bases between them. The CDR3 is CASSLQGSGELFF. CDR3 sequence (DNA): TGTGCCAGCAGTTTGCAGGGTTCCGGGGAGCTGTTTTTT.

The rearrangement joins TRBV28 to TRBJ1-2, with 9 bases matching TRBD1. Germline V gene data show CDR1 as MDHEN and CDR2 as SYDVKM. V trimming: 2 bases; J trimming: 6 bases; junction bases outside the gene matches: 19. The CDR3 totals 19 residues. DNA for the CDR3: TGTGCCAGCAGTTTAACTGCCACCGGGACAGGGTCCGAGGAAGATGGCTACACCTTC. The encoded protein is CASSLTATGTGSEEDGYTF.

The gene calls are TRBV4-2 and TRBJ2-3; D not resolved. The germline gives CDR1 LGHNA, CDR2 YNFKEQ. The CDR3 length is 13 residues. With 2 bases removed from V and 5 bases from J, the gap between germline ends came to 8 bases. The CDR3 nucleotides read TGTGCCAGCAGCCAAACGCTCGGAGATACGCAGTATTTT. Its translation: CASSQTLGDTQYF.

The chain joins TRBV7-2 to TRBJ2-1; TRBD2 aligns across 7 bases. CDR1 is SGHTA, CDR2 FQGNSA, per germline. The CDR3 runs to 16 residues. Trimming at V came to 2 bases and at J to 1 base, leaving 5 bases not matched to a gene. The CDR3, as DNA: TGTGCCAGCAGCTTATCCGGGGGGAGTTCCTACAATGAGCAGTTCTTC. Its protein product is CASSLSGGSSYNEQFF. The whole variable domain, remainder taken from reference TRBV7-2 and TRBJ2-1, is GAGVSQSPSNKVTEKGKDVELRCDPISGHTALYWYRQSLGQGLEFLIYFQGNSAPDKSGLPSDRFSAERTGGSVSTLTIQRTQQEDSAVYLCASSLSGGSSYNEQFFGPGTRLTVL.

This chain connects TRBV7-6 to TRBJ2-5, with D perhaps TRBD1 (6 bases). The CDR3 has 14 residues. Trimming took off 1 base at V and 5 bases at J, with 11 bases between the two ends. Germline V gives CDR1 SGHVS, CDR2 FNYEAQ. CDR3 sequence: CASSLGPDRETQYF. The CDR3 nucleotides are TGTGCCAGCAGCTTAGGTCCCGACAGGGAGACCCAGTACTTC.